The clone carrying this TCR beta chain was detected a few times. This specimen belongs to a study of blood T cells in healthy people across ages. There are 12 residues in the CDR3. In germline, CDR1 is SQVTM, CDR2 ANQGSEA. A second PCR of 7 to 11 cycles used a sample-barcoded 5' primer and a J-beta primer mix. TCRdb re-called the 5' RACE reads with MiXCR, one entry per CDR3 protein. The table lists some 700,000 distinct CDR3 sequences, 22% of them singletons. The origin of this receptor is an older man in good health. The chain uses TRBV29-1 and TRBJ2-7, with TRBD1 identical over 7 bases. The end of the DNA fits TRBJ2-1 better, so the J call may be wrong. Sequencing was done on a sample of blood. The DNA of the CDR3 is TGCAGCGTGGCCGCACAGGGGATCGAGCAGTTCTTC. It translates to CSVAAQGIEQFF.